A single sample gave rise to the 32 T cell receptor beta chains below, sequenced in a study of blood T cell repertoires in COVID-19. This table comes from immunoSEQ multiplex PCR, and its TCRdb copy is limited to in-frame clones, with some not included. Here the sample spans approximately 150,000 clones, approximately 87% being singletons. What was sequenced was PBMCs or T cells enriched from blood (not recorded which). These TCRs come from a man in his forties or fifties in a cohort exposed to, infected with or recovered from COVID-19 (not recorded which).

This clone was seen a handful of times. The CDR3 sequence is CASSELRATGENTIYF. For the CDR3, the DNA is TGCGCCAGCAGTGAGCTGCGAGCGACAGGGGAGAACACCATATATTTT. The chain links TRBV10-2 to TRBJ1-3; 8 bases agree with TRBD1. V lost 2 bases, J lost 7 bases, and 10 bases stayed unmatched. CDR3 length: 16 residues. Germline CDR1 reads WSHSY; CDR2 reads SAAADI.

This chain connects TRBV2 to TRBJ2-4, with TRBD1 matching over 7 bases. Germline CDR1 and CDR2: SNHLY and FYNNEI. This CDR3 contains 16 residues. Germline trimming cut 8 bases from V and 1 base from J; bases unmatched to any gene: 11. CDR3 protein: CASSPQGRAAKNIQYF. In DNA form, the CDR3 reads TGTGCCAGCTCTCCACAGGGGCGGGCGGCCAAAAACATTCAGTACTTC.

This clone was detected once. The rearrangement links TRBV30 to TRBJ1-1; a weak D match, TRBD1 (6 bases). Germline CDR1 and CDR2: GTSNPN and SVGIG (reference sequence). V was trimmed by 8 bases and J by 11 bases, leaving 18 bases between them. The CDR3 runs to 11 residues. The CDR3 region has the DNA TGTGCCCGCGCCAGGGGACGCGAGGCTTTCTTT. It encodes CARARGREAFF.

This sequence joins TRBV9 and TRBJ2-4; 12 positions agree with TRBD1. V lost 3 bases to trimming and J lost 6 bases; unmatched junction nucleotides: 4. CDR3 length: 15 amino acids. Germline V gene sequence: CDR1 SGDLS, CDR2 YYNGEE. Here the CDR3 reads CASSAGTGGGNIQYF. The CDR3 nucleotides are TGTGCCAGCAGCGCCGGGACAGGGGGCGGAAACATTCAGTACTTC.

The chain recombines TRBV5-1 with TRBJ2-7; D remains unclear. The CDR3 covers 15 residues. Germline CDR1 is SGHRS and CDR2 is YFSETQ. V gave up 0 bases and J gave up 4 bases, with 14 bases separating them. DNA for the CDR3: TGCGCCAGCAGCTTGGGTGGCCCCTCCAAATACGAGCAGTACTTC. Encoded protein: CASSLGGPSKYEQYF.

This clone was observed a handful of times. This chain joins TRBV2 and TRBJ1-4; 7 bases fit TRBD1. V lost 8 bases to trimming and J lost 6 bases; unmatched junction nucleotides: 0. CDR3 length equals 11 residues. CDR1 and CDR2 (germline): SNHLY, FYNNEI. The CDR3 sequence: CASGQDEKLFF. CDR3 DNA sequence: TGTGCCAGCGGACAGGATGAAAAACTGTTTTTT.

In this sample, this clone turned up a few times. The chain joins TRBV18 to TRBJ1-1; 10 bases map to TRBD1. CDR3 length equals 14 residues. Germline V gene data show CDR1 as KGHSH and CDR2 as LQKENI. J gave up 6 bases and V 4 bases, and 5 bases lay outside the gene matches. The CDR3 spells CASSRGQGSPEAFF. CDR3 nucleotide sequence: TGTGCCAGCTCACGGGGACAGGGGTCCCCTGAAGCTTTCTTT. Based on the CDR3 plus reference TRBV18 and TRBJ1-1, the full variable domain is NAGVMQNPRHLVRRRGQEARLRCSPMKGHSHVYWYRQLPEEGLKFMVYLQKENIIDESGMPKERFSAEFPKEGPSILRIQQVVRGDSAAYFCASSRGQGSPEAFFGQGTRLTVV.

The chain is built from TRBV7-9 and TRBJ1-3, with 8 positions matching TRBD1. Germline lookup yields CDR1 SEHNR and CDR2 FQNEAQ (reference sequence). The CDR3 runs 15 residues. Trimming cost V 4 bases and J 0 bases; bases outside gene matches: 2. CDR3 nucleotide sequence: TGTGCCAGCAGCTCCACAGGGGGCTCTGGAAACACCATATATTTT. Translating it yields CASSSTGGSGNTIYF. The variable domain in full, completed from reference TRBV7-9 and TRBJ1-3, reads DTGVSQNPRHKITKRGQNVTFRCDPISEHNRLYWYRQTLGQGPEFLTYFQNEAQLEKSRLLSDRFSAERPKGSFSTLEIQRTEQGDSAMYLCASSSTGGSGNTIYFGEGSWLTVV.

This chain joins TRBV6-5 and TRBJ2-1; 9 nucleotides line up with TRBD2. The J segment lost 0 bases and the V segment lost 7 bases, leaving 4 bases of the junction unmatched. Germline values: CDR1 MNHEY, CDR2 SVGAGI. This CDR3 comprises 15 residues. The CDR3 nucleotides are TGTGCCAGCACCCCTAGCGGGACCTCCTACAATGAGCAGTTCTTC. It encodes CASTPSGTSYNEQFF.

Concerning this clone itself: Other DNA sequences in this sample translate to the same CDR3. The chain uses TRBV5-1 and TRBJ2-7; 8 bases line up with TRBD1. V was clipped by 4 bases and J by 2 bases; unmatched bases: 5. The CDR3 sequence is 14 residues long. Germline CDR1 SGHRS, CDR2 YFSETQ. In nucleotides, the CDR3 is TGCGCCAGCAGCCTAGGACAGGGCCCCTACGAGCAGTACTTC. Protein product: CASSLGQGPYEQYF.

V usage is TRBV6-6 and J usage is TRBJ1-1; D remains unclear. V lost 5 bases and J 6 bases, leaving 13 bases between the germline ends. The CDR3 loop spans 13 amino acids. Germline V gene lookup returns CDR1 MNHNY and CDR2 SVGAGI (reference sequence). Here the CDR3 reads CASSPDPGAEAFF. CDR3 bases: TGTGCCAGCAGTCCGGACCCCGGGGCTGAAGCTTTCTTT.

The rearrangement uses TRBV12-3 or TRBV12-4 and TRBJ2-7; D is undetermined. CDR3 length equals 12 residues. The V and J ends lost 6 bases and 4 bases respectively, with 10 bases between them. DNA of the CDR3: TGTGCCAGCAGGACTGACCTTTACGAGCAGTACTTC. As protein: CASRTDLYEQYF.

The chain links TRBV10-3 to TRBJ2-5; tentative D call: TRBD2 (5 bases). CDR3 length: 14 amino acids. V lost 6 bases and J lost 0, with 11 bases in between. Germline CDR1 reads ENHRY; CDR2 reads SYGVKD. CDR3 residues: CAIRDWTYQETQYF. The CDR3 DNA sequence: TGTGCCATCAGGGACTGGACGTACCAAGAGACCCAGTACTTC.

This sequence joins TRBV28 and TRBJ2-7; the match to TRBD2 covers 8 bases. Per germline, CDR1 MDHEN and CDR2 SYDVKM. V shed 5 bases, J shed 4 bases, and the junction held 1 base outside the gene matches. The CDR3 is made up of 12 amino acids. CDR3 coding DNA: TGTGCCAGCAGTCGGGAGGGGTACGAGCAGTACTTC. Translating it yields CASSREGYEQYF.

This chain connects TRBV7-2 to TRBJ2-7; TRBD2 matches at 7 bases. Germline CDR1 and CDR2: SGHTA and FQGNSA. Germline trimming cut 0 bases from V and 4 bases from J; bases unmatched to any gene: 3. The CDR3 has 14 residues. The CDR3 spells CASSLAGGGYEQYF. DNA for the CDR3: TGTGCCAGCAGCTTAGCGGGGGGGGGTTACGAGCAGTACTTC. Variable domain in full (rest from reference TRBV7-2 and TRBJ2-7): GAGVSQSPSNKVTEKGKDVELRCDPISGHTALYWYRQSLGQGLEFLIYFQGNSAPDKSGLPSDRFSAERTGGSVSTLTIQRTQQEDSAVYLCASSLAGGGYEQYFGPGTRLTVT.

The rearrangement links TRBV28 to TRBJ1-2; a weak D match, TRBD1 (6 bases). The germline V gene has CDR1 MDHEN and CDR2 SYDVKM. V lost 8 bases to trimming and J lost 2 bases, with 12 bases between them. The CDR3 is made up of 13 amino acids. The CDR3 nucleotides are TGTGCCAGCCAGAATACAGGGAACTATGGCTACACCTTC. Protein product: CASQNTGNYGYTF.

The V gene is TRBV9, the J gene TRBJ1-2, with TRBD1 matching over 10 bases. CDR3 length: 16 residues. The germline V gene has CDR1 SGDLS and CDR2 YYNGEE. J lost 3 bases, V lost 5 bases, and 10 bases had no gene match. The CDR3 sequence: CASSPAGQGTHYGYTF. The CDR3 region has the DNA TGTGCCAGCAGTCCCGCGGGACAGGGGACCCACTATGGCTACACCTTC.

The chain employs TRBV27 and TRBJ2-7; maybe TRBD2 (6 bases). The V end lost 5 bases, the J end lost 0 bases, and 17 bases lay between the germline ends. This CDR3 is 16 amino acids long. Germline assignment: CDR1 MNHEY and CDR2 SMNVEV (reference sequence). This CDR3 reads CASSLRLGRSSYEQYF. DNA of the CDR3: TGTGCCAGCAGTCTGAGACTAGGACGGAGCTCCTACGAGCAGTACTTC.

The V and J genes are TRBV7-9 and TRBJ2-5; TRBD2 matches at 11 bases. Unmatched junction bases numbered 10, after V lost 5 bases and J lost 5 bases. The CDR3 is 16 residues long. Germline loops: CDR1 SEHNR, CDR2 FQNEAQ (reference sequence). CDR3 DNA sequence: TGTGCCAGCAGCACCGTAGCGGGAGGGACGGGGGAGACCCAGTACTTC. Translating it yields CASSTVAGGTGETQYF.

This sequence joins TRBV5-6 and TRBJ1-3; 9 bases match TRBD1. CDR3 length equals 15 residues. V lost 6 bases and J lost 0; bases outside the gene matches: 4. Germline V CDR1 and CDR2: SGHDT, YYEEEE. This CDR3 reads CASTDRGFSGNTIYF. CDR3 bases: TGTGCCAGCACCGACAGGGGGTTCTCTGGAAACACCATATATTTT. Supplemented by reference TRBV5-6 and TRBJ1-3, the full variable domain reads DAGVTQSPTHLIKTRGQQVTLRCSPKSGHDTVSWYQQALGQGPQFIFQYYEEEERQRGNFPDRFSGHQFPNYSSELNVNALLLGDSALYLCASTDRGFSGNTIYFGEGSWLTVV.

The rearrangement links TRBV5-1 to TRBJ1-5, with 11 bases identical to TRBD1. Germline V gives CDR1 SGHRS, CDR2 YFSETQ. This CDR3 has 15 residues. V lost 0 bases and J lost 7; bases outside the gene matches: 3. The CDR3 bases are TGCGCCAGCAGCTTGGGGACAGGGGGCCCCCAGCCCCAGCATTTT. This encodes CASSLGTGGPQPQHF.

A note on this clone: Additional DNA sequences in this sample encode the identical CDR3. V usage is TRBV9 and J usage is TRBJ2-5; possibly TRBD2 for D (6 bases). The length of the CDR3 is 14 residues. The germline V and J ends were trimmed by 2 bases and 1 base, with 9 bases remaining between them. Looked up from germline, CDR1 is SGDLS and CDR2 is YYNGEE. The CDR3 DNA follows: TGTGCCAGCAGCGTCTCCGGGGGCCAAGAGACCCAGTACTTC. Its translation: CASSVSGGQETQYF.

The gene calls are TRBV11-2 and TRBJ2-1, with a possible D match to TRBD2 (6 bases). Germline assignment: CDR1 SGHAT and CDR2 FQNNGV. The CDR3 is 12 residues long. V lost 3 bases to trimming and J lost 6 bases, with 6 bases between them. The CDR3 region has the DNA TGTGCCAGCAGCTTCGGGGGCAATGAGCAGTTCTTC. Translating it yields CASSFGGNEQFF.

The V and J genes are TRBV7-9 and TRBJ2-5, with 12 bases aligning to TRBD2. The CDR3 contains 17 residues. Per the germline V gene, CDR1 is SEHNR and CDR2 is FQNEAQ (reference sequence). After removal of 1 base from V and 4 bases from J, the junction contained 7 bases not matched to a gene. The CDR3 bases are TGTGCCAGCAGCTTAGTGGTTCTAGCGGGGGGGCGAGAGACCCAGTACTTC. Translated: CASSLVVLAGGRETQYF.

The gene calls are TRBV30 and TRBJ2-7; TRBD1 agrees at 8 bases. J lost 4 bases, V lost 0 bases, and 5 bases had no gene match. CDR1 and CDR2 from the germline V gene are GTSNPN and SVGIG (reference sequence). This CDR3 is built from 14 residues. Here the CDR3 reads CAWSVRRGQYEQYF. DNA of the CDR3: TGTGCCTGGAGTGTACGCAGGGGGCAGTACGAGCAGTACTTC. Using reference TRBV30 and TRBJ2-7 for the parts outside the CDR3, the full variable domain is SQTIHQWPATLVQPVGSPLSLECTVEGTSNPNLYWYRQAAGRGLQLLFYSVGIGQISSEVPQNLSASRPQDRQFILSSKKLLLSDSGFYLCAWSVRRGQYEQYFGPGTRLTVT.

The chain combines TRBV11-1 with TRBJ2-1; 8 bases agree with TRBD2. Germline trimming cut 7 bases from V and 2 bases from J; bases unmatched to any gene: 4. The CDR3 length is 14 residues. Germline V gives CDR1 SGHAT, CDR2 FQDESV (reference sequence). The CDR3 DNA follows: TGTGCCAGCAAGATAGCGGGACCCTACAATGAGCAGTTCTTC. Residues: CASKIAGPYNEQFF.

This chain joins TRBV3-1 (or the pseudogene TRBV3-2) and TRBJ2-7; 8 bases fit TRBD1. V lost 5 bases to trimming and J lost 5 bases; unmatched junction nucleotides: 11. Germline-derived CDR1 and CDR2 are LGHDT and YNNKEL (reference sequence). The CDR3 has 15 residues. The CDR3 loop is CASSNFQGAGHEQYF. The CDR3 DNA follows: TGTGCCAGCAGCAATTTTCAGGGGGCCGGGCACGAGCAGTACTTC.

The rearrangement links TRBV19 to TRBJ2-5; maybe TRBD1 (5 bases). Trimming removed 5 bases from V and 4 bases from J, with 11 bases in between. The CDR3 runs to 13 residues. The V gene's germline CDR1 is LNHDA and CDR2 SQIVND (reference sequence). CDR3 amino acids: CASSLAGPETQYF. DNA for the CDR3: TGTGCCAGTAGTTTGGCAGGGCCAGAGACCCAGTACTTC. Full variable domain (missing parts from reference TRBV19 and TRBJ2-5): DGGITQSPKYLFRKEGQNVTLSCEQNLNHDAMYWYRQDPGQGLRLIYYSQIVNDFQKGDIAEGYSVSREKKESFPLTVTSAQKNPTAFYLCASSLAGPETQYFGPGTRLLVL.

The chain joins TRBV15 to TRBJ2-1; 13 bases agree with TRBD2. This CDR3 has 16 residues. J gave up 6 bases and V 1 base, and 3 bases lay outside the gene matches. CDR1 and CDR2 from the germline V gene are LNHNV and YYDKDF (reference sequence). The CDR3 here is CATSRARTSGSNEQFF. The CDR3 coding sequence is TGTGCCACCAGCAGAGCGCGGACTAGCGGGAGCAATGAGCAGTTCTTC.

The V call is TRBV15, the J call TRBJ2-5, with a possible D match to TRBD2 (6 bases). Trimming pared 5 bases from V and 5 bases from J, leaving 18 bases between. This CDR3 has 15 residues. Germline CDR1 is LNHNV and CDR2 is YYDKDF (reference sequence). The CDR3 is CATSGRDSLGETQYF. The CDR3, as DNA: TGTGCCACCAGCGGCCGGGACTCCCTGGGGGAGACCCAGTACTTC.

CDR3 in DNA: TGTGCCAGCAGCCAAGATTTAGCGGGGAGCTACGAGCAGTACTTC. This sequence encodes CASSQDLAGSYEQYF. The genes are TRBV4-2 and TRBJ2-7; 8 nucleotides line up with TRBD2. Germline CDR1 and CDR2: LGHNA and YNFKEQ. This CDR3 comprises 15 residues. V shed 0 bases and J 3 bases; nucleotides not matched to a gene: 4.

In nucleotides, the CDR3 is TGCGCCAGCAGCTTGGAAGTGATACGGGAAGTGCTCACTGAAGCTTTCTTT. Encoded protein: CASSLEVIREVLTEAFF. The V and J genes are TRBV5-1 and TRBJ1-1; D is ambiguous. The CDR3 runs 17 residues. V shed 0 bases and J shed 4 bases, with 19 bases lying between them. CDR1 and CDR2 (germline): SGHRS, YFSETQ.